Included here is one T cell receptor beta chain sequence, with context. No antigen is known for it. These data are taken from a study of shared clonotypes between healthy human individuals. The CDR3 has 14 amino acids. Study-level results: Only blood was sampled, and tissue TCR repertoires likely differ from blood ones.

DNA input for the unsorted PBMC replicate PCRs was 250 to 350 ng, tens of thousands of T cell genomes. In the authors' workflow: Filtering differed, since immunoSEQ gave only junction sequences and no quality scores. Produced via immunoSEQ multiplex PCR; TCRdb's table is partial and in-frame only. D and trimming come from the DNA, and the V and J calls and clone size come from that table. The data show hundreds of thousands of clones, roughly 79% seen once. This receptor was identified in a woman in her thirties or forties in good health. Some clones in this sample may be carry-over from other donors' samples. The rearrangement links TRBV21-1 to TRBJ1-1; the table's D call TRBD1 went unverified against the DNA. TRBV21-1 constitutes a pseudogene. The specimen was PBMCs. The CDR3 here is CASSKKASRDKAFF. The CDR3 nucleotides read TGTGCCAGCAGCAAAAAGGCCAGCCGGGACAAGGCTTTCTTT.